What follows describes a single TCR beta chain. No cognate antigen has been identified for it. The record has no base qualities; no much larger clone is one base away. TCRbeta CDR3 regions were amplified from genomic DNA by means of the immunoSEQ Assay, a bias-controlled multiplex PCR. In the paper's pipeline: Within the assay, amplification of reference gene primers was used to estimate how many nucleated cells each sample contained. To quantify the absolute abundance of each unique TCRbeta CDR3 rearrangement, sequence reads were collapsed and filtered. Productive Simpson clonality was computed per sample as the square root of Simpson's diversity index over productive rearrangements. TCRdb stores this immuneACCESS table with in-frame sequences only. Part of the clones is absent; in the studies checked, under half of the shortfall reflects unresolved V genes, and no reason is known for the rest. V, J and clone size were drawn from that table, and D and trimming were deduced from the DNA. This sample gives about 38,000 clones in total; roughly 70% of them show up just once. 8% to 11% of the sample goes to the ten largest clones.

The data belong to a study of blood T cell repertoires in COVID-19 (TCRdb year 2020). Notes on the research overall: The collaborator samples originated in the United States, Italy and Spain and spanned the acute and convalescent phases of COVID-19. The repertoires were released in a freely available public database intended as a resource for research on the immune response to SARS-CoV-2. The material from the prospective study consisted of cDNA or gDNA derived from T cells, B-cell-depleted T cells, or PBMCs. Where available, HLA class I and class II types were taken from metadata supplied by the sample provider and were not determined by assay-based typing. A de-identified subject ID, COVID-19 status, age in years and sex were almost always included in the sample metadata. Subjects who had been exposed to COVID-19, were actively infected with it, or had recovered from it provided the deeply sampled blood TCRbeta repertoires that made up the dataset. The samples were drawn from two sources: the first 160 participants of the ongoing ImmuneRACE study, and over 1,000 subjects contributed by 6 global collaborators. Study-wide findings and limitations: How much clinical and demographic metadata was included differed by source and by participant, and the metadata was provided uncurated.

V is cut by 2 bases and J by 5 bases, and the space between the germline ends is 7 bases. The CDR1 and CDR2 encoded by the germline V gene are MNHEY and SVGEGT. The CDR3 contains 12 residues, cysteine and phenylalanine counted. The DNA shown is the 36-base CDR3, in frame from base 1. At one collaborating source in Seattle, patients were enrolled during active infection and were followed longitudinally through the course of disease. The collaborating institutions used their own protocols to collect whole blood in K2EDTA tubes. For TCRbeta analysis, collaborators shipped samples in one of three forms: frozen whole blood, isolated PBMCs, or DNA extracted from either of those sample types.

This sequence originates from a man aged 65 to 79 with COVID-19, enrolled during active disease. The specimen was peripheral blood. The V gene is TRBV6-2 or TRBV6-3 and the J gene is TRBJ2-7; no D gene is confidently identified. CDR3 reads: CASSYTSNEQYF. The DNA sequence follows: TGTGCCAGCAGTTACACGAGTAACGAGCAGTACTTC.